What follows is one T cell receptor (beta chain) and its context. Its antigen is unknown. No quality values exist for individual bases; no much larger clone is one base distant. The data were taken from a study of shared clonotypes between healthy human individuals (dated by TCRdb to the early 2020s). Turning to the overall study: A couple of women and three men aged 18 to 49 years were included in the cohort. For each donor, three plates each were used for CD4 naive and CD4 memory, two plates were used for CD8 naive, and one plate was used for CD8 memory. To estimate repertoire size and how much clonotypes are shared between individuals, the study performed deep sequencing of blood TCR repertoires from a few healthy adults. To increase sequencing depth and limit assay-specific biases, different laboratories used diverse techniques to prepare libraries and sequence TCR repertoires. Per donor, leukapheresis produced somewhere between about 0.8 and 9 billion PBMCs.

The donors were healthy, HIV-negative adults who had no recently reported acute infections or vaccinations. Only Caucasian adults living in Nashville, Tennessee, USA were represented among the donors. CD4+ T cells were enriched through magnetic negative selection, after which naive cells were positively selected on CD45RA and the remaining negative fraction served as the memory subset. After blood collection by leukapheresis, PBMCs were isolated using Ficoll-Histopaque density gradient centrifugation and then cryopreserved in the vapor phase of liquid nitrogen. Purity and quantity of every magnetically sorted T cell population were checked by analytical flow cytometry. Genomic DNA was isolated from every sorted fraction and measured by UV absorbance on a Nanodrop 2000c. Using the deep immunoSEQ assay, multiplex PCR amplified TCR CDR3 regions from genomic DNA. Extracted genomic DNA from each cell subset was distributed evenly across all wells of several immunoSEQ 96-well plates, and each plate was treated as a replicate. For sorted subsets, 200 to 250 ng of genomic DNA, equivalent to some 30,000 T cell genomes, went into each replicate PCR. The purified libraries were quantified using a Qubit 3.0 fluorometer, sized with a Bioanalyzer 2100, and then quantified again using the KAPA Library Quantification kit. A separate single-read 150-cycle Illumina NextSeq 550 flow cell was used to sequence each immunoSEQ 96-well plate. The original methods were these. Because the immunoSEQ output held only junctional sequences and lacked quality scores, the filtering could not match the filtering applied to full-length reads. To assign V/J genes and CDR3, sequences were annotated using PyIR, a Python wrapper for IgBLAST v1.9, with IMGT germline references. Reads were removed for weak V/J assignments (E-value above 1e-6), missing CDR3, stop codons, out-of-frame junctions, or ambiguous translated residues. A V3J clonotype was defined by an identical inferred V gene, J gene, and CDR3 amino acid sequence. Percentage overlap between repertoires was computed as shared unique clonotypes divided by the size of the smaller repertoire. Three approaches were used to assess repertoire richness: RTK rarefaction, the Chao1 estimator, and Recon v2.1 estimates of unobserved clonotypes. Generation probabilities for all TCRbeta clonotypes obtained by the gDNA method from a handful of donors were computed using OLGA. The table comes from immuneACCESS by way of TCRdb, which keeps in-frame sequences with V and J called. Part of the clones is missing from these tables; in studies checked, under half for an unresolved V gene and the rest for unknown reasons. That table supplies the V and J calls and clone size; D and trimming were determined from the DNA. Across this sample there are about 2 million clones, with 85% to 95% seen only once. About 0.13% of the sample rests with the top ten.

Overall study results and their limits: Sampling was restricted to blood, and TCR repertoires in tissue are likely to differ from TCR repertoires in blood. Based on pairwise subsampling, the degree of clonotype sharing among donors was expected to be affected by sequencing depth. Naive subsets generally had larger estimated clonotype richness than memory subsets did. Even with the large sequencing depth, rarefaction of the sorted-subset datasets indicated that sequencing was incomplete. Compared with non-shared clonotypes, the clonotypes found in all four sorted-subset donors had higher generation probabilities. Because the study included only a small number of donors, the genetic and exposure-history diversity represented was limited. When a handful of donors were compared, the shared fraction of clonotypes was about 5.4% for naive CD4, 3.5% to 4% for naive CD8, more than 2% for memory CD4, and 0.3% to 0.5% for memory CD8.

Sample: naive CD4+ T cells sorted from blood. The label giving this sample's cell subset or site can be read as: CD45RA+ positively selected. The TCR comes from a young man in good health.

CDR3 protein: CASSQEYPGQQFF. The nucleotide sequence reads as follows: TGTGCCAGCAGCCAAGAGTATCCGGGACAGCAGTTCTTC. Rearrangement joined TRBV5-4 to TRBJ2-1; the D gene is perhaps TRBD1 or TRBD2, each of them matching over 5 bases. Spanning cysteine to phenylalanine, the CDR3 consists of 13 amino acids. The kept DNA is CDR3 alone, 39 bases in frame from the first base. V loses 4 bases, J loses 11 bases, and the germline ends lie 16 bases apart. CDR1 and CDR2, looked up from the germline V gene (reference sequence), are SGHNT and YYREEE.